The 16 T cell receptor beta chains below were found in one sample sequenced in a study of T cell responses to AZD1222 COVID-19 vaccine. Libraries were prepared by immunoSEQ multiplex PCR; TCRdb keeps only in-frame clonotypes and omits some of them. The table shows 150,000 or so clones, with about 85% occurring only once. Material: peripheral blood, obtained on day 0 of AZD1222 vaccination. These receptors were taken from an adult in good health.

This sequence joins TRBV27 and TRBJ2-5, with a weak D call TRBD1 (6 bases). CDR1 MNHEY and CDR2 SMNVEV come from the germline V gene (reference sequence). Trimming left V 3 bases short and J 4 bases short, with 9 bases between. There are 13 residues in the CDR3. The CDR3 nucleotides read TGTGCCAGCAGTTTCGCCAGGGGAGAGACCCAGTACTTC. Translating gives CASSFARGETQYF.

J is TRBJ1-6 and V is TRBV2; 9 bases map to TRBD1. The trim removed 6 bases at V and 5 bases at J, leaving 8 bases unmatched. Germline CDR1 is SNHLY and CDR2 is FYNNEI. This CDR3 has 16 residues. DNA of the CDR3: TGTGCCAGCAGCTATCCGGGACAGGGAAATAATTCACCCCTCCACTTT. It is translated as CASSYPGQGNNSPLHF.

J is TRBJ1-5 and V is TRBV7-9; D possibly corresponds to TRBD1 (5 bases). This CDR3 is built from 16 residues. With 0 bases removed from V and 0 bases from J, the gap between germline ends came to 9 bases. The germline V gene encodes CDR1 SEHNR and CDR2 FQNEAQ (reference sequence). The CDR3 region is CASSLAGTDSNQPQHF. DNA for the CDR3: TGTGCCAGCAGCTTAGCGGGGACGGATAGCAATCAGCCCCAGCATTTT.

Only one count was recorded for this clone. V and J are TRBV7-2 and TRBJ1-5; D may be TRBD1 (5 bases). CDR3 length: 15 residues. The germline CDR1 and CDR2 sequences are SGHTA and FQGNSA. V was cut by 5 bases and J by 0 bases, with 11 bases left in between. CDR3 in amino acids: CASSDGHLSNQPQHF. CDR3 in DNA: TGTGCCAGCAGCGACGGACATCTTAGCAATCAGCCCCAGCATTTT. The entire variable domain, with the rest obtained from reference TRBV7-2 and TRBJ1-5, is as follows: GAGVSQSPSNKVTEKGKDVELRCDPISGHTALYWYRQSLGQGLEFLIYFQGNSAPDKSGLPSDRFSAERTGGSVSTLTIQRTQQEDSAVYLCASSDGHLSNQPQHFGDGTRLSIL.

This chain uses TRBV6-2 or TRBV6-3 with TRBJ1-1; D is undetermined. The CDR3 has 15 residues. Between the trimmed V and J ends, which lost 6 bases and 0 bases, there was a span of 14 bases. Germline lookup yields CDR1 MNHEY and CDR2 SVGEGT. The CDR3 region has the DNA TGTGCCAGCAGCCGGGCCGAGGGTATGAACACTGAAGCTTTCTTT. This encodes CASSRAEGMNTEAFF.

CDR3: CASSPSGVSTGELFF. The CDR3 DNA is TGTGCCAGCAGCCCTAGCGGGGTCAGCACCGGGGAGCTGTTTTTT. The chain uses TRBV7-2 and TRBJ2-2, with TRBD2 identical over 9 bases. The germline CDR1 and CDR2 sequences are SGHTA and FQGNSA. The junction had 5 bases not matched to a gene; V was cut back by 5 bases and J by 4 bases. This CDR3 is 15 amino acids long. Combining the CDR3 with reference TRBV7-2 and TRBJ2-2 gives the whole variable domain GAGVSQSPSNKVTEKGKDVELRCDPISGHTALYWYRQSLGQGLEFLIYFQGNSAPDKSGLPSDRFSAERTGGSVSTLTIQRTQQEDSAVYLCASSPSGVSTGELFFGEGSRLTVL.

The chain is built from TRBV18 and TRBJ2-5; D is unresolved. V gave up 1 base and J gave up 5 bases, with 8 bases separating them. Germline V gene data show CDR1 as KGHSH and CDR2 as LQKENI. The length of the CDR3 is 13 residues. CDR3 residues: CASSPQDRETQYF. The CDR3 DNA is TGTGCCAGCTCACCACAGGATCGGGAGACCCAGTACTTC. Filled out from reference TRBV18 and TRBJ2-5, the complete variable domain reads NAGVMQNPRHLVRRRGQEARLRCSPMKGHSHVYWYRQLPEEGLKFMVYLQKENIIDESGMPKERFSAEFPKEGPSILRIQQVVRGDSAAYFCASSPQDRETQYFGPGTRLLVL.

Written as DNA, the CDR3 is TGTGCCAGCAGTTATATAGGGTTCGGGTTTAACTATGGCTACACCTTC. Amino acid sequence: CASSYIGFGFNYGYTF. The chain joins TRBV6-5 to TRBJ1-2; D remains unclear. Germline values: CDR1 MNHEY, CDR2 SVGAGI. The CDR3 totals 16 residues. Trimming removed 3 bases from V and 1 base from J, with 15 bases in between.

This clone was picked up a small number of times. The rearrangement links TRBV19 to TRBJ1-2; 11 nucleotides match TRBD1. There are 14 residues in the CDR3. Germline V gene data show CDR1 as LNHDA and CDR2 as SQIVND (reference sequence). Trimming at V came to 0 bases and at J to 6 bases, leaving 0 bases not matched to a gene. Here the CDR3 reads CASSIEDRGHGYTF. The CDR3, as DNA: TGTGCCAGTAGTATAGAGGACAGGGGGCATGGCTACACCTTC.

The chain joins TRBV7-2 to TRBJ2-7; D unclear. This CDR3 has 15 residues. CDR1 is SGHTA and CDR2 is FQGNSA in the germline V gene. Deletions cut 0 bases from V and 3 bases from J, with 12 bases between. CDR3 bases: TGTGCCAGCAGCTTAGCGGCGTCCCCCAACTACGAGCAGTACTTC. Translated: CASSLAASPNYEQYF.

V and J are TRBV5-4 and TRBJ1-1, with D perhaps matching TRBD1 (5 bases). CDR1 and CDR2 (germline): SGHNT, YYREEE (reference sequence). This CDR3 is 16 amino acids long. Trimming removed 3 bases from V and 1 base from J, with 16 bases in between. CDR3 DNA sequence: TGTGCCAGCAGCTGGGACGGGCTTTCCGGGAACACTGAAGCTTTCTTT. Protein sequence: CASSWDGLSGNTEAFF.

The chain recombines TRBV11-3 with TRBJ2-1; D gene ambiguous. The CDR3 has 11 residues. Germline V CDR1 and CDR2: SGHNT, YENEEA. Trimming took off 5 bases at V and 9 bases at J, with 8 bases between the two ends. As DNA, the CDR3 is TGTGCCAGCAGCAAGAACGGTGAGCAGTTCTTC. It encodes CASSKNGEQFF.

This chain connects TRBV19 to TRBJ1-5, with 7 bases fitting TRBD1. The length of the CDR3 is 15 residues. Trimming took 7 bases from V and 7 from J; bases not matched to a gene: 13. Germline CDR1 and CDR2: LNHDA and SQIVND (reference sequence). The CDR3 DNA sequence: TGTGCCAGTACTCAAACGACAGGGTTGCGGCAGCCCCAGCATTTT. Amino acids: CASTQTTGLRQPQHF.

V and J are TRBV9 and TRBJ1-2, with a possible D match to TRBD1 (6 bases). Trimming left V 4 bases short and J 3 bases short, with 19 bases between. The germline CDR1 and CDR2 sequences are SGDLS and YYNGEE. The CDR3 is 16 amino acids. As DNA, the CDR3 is TGTGCCAGCAGCCCCGTGGACAGTCTGTATCACTATGGCTACACCTTC. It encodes CASSPVDSLYHYGYTF.

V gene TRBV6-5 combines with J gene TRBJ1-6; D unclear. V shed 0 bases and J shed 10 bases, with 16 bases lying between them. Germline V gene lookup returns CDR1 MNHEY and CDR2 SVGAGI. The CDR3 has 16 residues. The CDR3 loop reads CASSYSRTSAGSPLHF. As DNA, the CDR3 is TGTGCCAGCAGTTACTCCCGGACGTCCGCGGGGTCACCCCTCCACTTT.

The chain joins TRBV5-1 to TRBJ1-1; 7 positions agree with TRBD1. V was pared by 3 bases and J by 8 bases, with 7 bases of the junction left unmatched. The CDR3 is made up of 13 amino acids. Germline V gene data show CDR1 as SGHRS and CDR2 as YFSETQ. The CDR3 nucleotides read TGCGCCAGCAGCTACGACAGGGACGGAGAAGCTTTCTTT. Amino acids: CASSYDRDGEAFF.